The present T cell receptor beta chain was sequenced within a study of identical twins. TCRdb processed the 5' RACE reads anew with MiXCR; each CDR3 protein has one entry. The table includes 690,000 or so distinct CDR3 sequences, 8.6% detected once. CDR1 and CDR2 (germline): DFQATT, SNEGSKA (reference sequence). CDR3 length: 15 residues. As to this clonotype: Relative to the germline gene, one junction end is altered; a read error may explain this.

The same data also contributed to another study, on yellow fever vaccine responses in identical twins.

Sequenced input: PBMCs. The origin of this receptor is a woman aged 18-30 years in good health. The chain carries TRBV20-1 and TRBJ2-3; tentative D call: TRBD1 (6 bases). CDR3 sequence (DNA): TGCAGTCCTAGTGGTAGGGCTGGGGGCCACGATACGCAGTATTTT. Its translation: CSPSGRAGGHDTQYF.